These 20 T cell receptor beta chains were all obtained from the same sample, sequenced in a study of T cells in Graves' hyperthyroidism and ophthalmopathy. Template material for amplifying TCR beta CDR3 regions consisted of RNA transcripts. The TCR CDR3 first-round RT-PCR relied on the HTBI primer set. TCRdb re-derived calls from the multiplex PCR reads in MiXCR, one entry per CDR3 protein. The sample gives approximately 100,000 distinct CDR3 sequences, over 45% of which show up once; about 26% is in the top ten. Sequencing used blood. These receptors originate from a man aged 40-55 years with Graves' hyperthyroidism.

This clonotype was recorded many times. This chain uses TRBV24-1 with TRBJ2-2, with D unclear. The germline V gene has CDR1 KGHDR and CDR2 SFDVKD. The CDR3 sequence is 14 residues long. Trimming left V 8 bases short and J 1 base short, with 10 bases between. The CDR3 DNA reads TGTGCCACCACGGGCCCAGGGAACACCGGGGAGCTGTTTTTT. Translation gives CATTGPGNTGELFF.

This clonotype was observed at least ten times. The junction departs from germline at one end; a sequencing error may be responsible. This chain uses TRBV5-6 with TRBJ1-5; D gene ambiguous. Germline CDR1 reads SGHDT; CDR2 reads YYEEEE. The CDR3 extends over 13 amino acids. CDR3 sequence (DNA): TGTGCCAGCAGTTTGGACGGGAATCAGCCCCAGCATTTT. Translating it yields CASSLDGNQPQHF.

The rearrangement joins TRBV24-1 to TRBJ2-7, with D tentatively TRBD1 or TRBD2 (6 bases each). The V gene lost 4 bases and the J gene lost 4 bases, with 19 bases spanning the gap. The germline V gene encodes CDR1 KGHDR and CDR2 SFDVKD. This CDR3 is 16 amino acids long. The CDR3: CATSDPFPRGQYEQYF. DNA for the CDR3: TGTGCCACCAGTGACCCATTCCCCCGGGGGCAATACGAGCAGTACTTC.

This sequence joins TRBV7-2 and TRBJ2-7; unclear D gene. The V gene's germline CDR1 is SGHTA and CDR2 FQGNSA. This CDR3 has 11 amino acids. CDR3 loop: CASSSPLGPLV. CDR3 bases: TGTGCCAGCAGCTCCCCTCTTGGGCCTCTAGTC.

This clonotype has ten or more counts. This rearrangement joins TRBV6-5 to TRBJ2-2; perhaps TRBD2 as D (6 bases). The CDR3 has 16 residues. V was shortened by 4 bases and J by 4 bases, with 16 bases between the two germline ends. Germline assignment: CDR1 MNHEY and CDR2 SVGAGI. The DNA of the CDR3 is TGTGCCAGCAGTTTCGGAGGGCCTTGGCGCACCGGGGAGCTGTTTTTT. It encodes CASSFGGPWRTGELFF.

The chain carries TRBV29-1 and TRBJ1-5; the D is unclear. V was clipped by 8 bases and J by 2 bases, with 19 bases between them. The CDR3 has 15 residues. Germline lookup yields CDR1 SQVTM and CDR2 ANQGSEA. CDR3 loop: CSSISGGIGNQPQHF. DNA of the CDR3: TGCAGCAGTATAAGCGGCGGGATTGGCAATCAGCCCCAGCATTTT. Drawing the rest from reference TRBV29-1 and TRBJ1-5, the complete variable domain is SAVISQKPSRDICQRGTSLTIQCQVDSQVTMMFWYRQQPGQSLTLIATANQGSEATYESGFVIDKFPISRPNLTFSTLTVSNMSPEDSSIYLCSSISGGIGNQPQHFGDGTRLSIL.

The V and J genes are TRBV9 and TRBJ2-5, with 8 bases lining up with TRBD1. The CDR3 sequence is 16 residues long. Trimming at V came to 2 bases and at J to 4 bases, leaving 10 bases not matched to a gene. Germline loops: CDR1 SGDLS, CDR2 YYNGEE. CDR3 coding DNA: TGTGCCAGCAGCGTGACCGTAGCAGGGGGCGTAGAGACCCAGTACTTC. This translates into CASSVTVAGGVETQYF.

V and J are TRBV9 and TRBJ2-7, with 7 bases aligning to TRBD2. V dropped 2 bases and J dropped 0; count of bases not matched to a gene: 11. CDR3 length equals 17 residues. From germline, CDR1 is SGDLS and CDR2 YYNGEE. DNA for the CDR3: TGTGCCAGCAGCGTGTGGGTTAGCGGGTGGAACTCCTACGAGCAGTACTTC. Residues: CASSVWVSGWNSYEQYF.

V and J are TRBV7-2 and TRBJ2-1; D could derive from TRBD1 or TRBD2 (6 bases each). In germline, CDR1 is SGHTA, CDR2 FQGNSA. V was cut by 3 bases and J by 7 bases, with 19 bases left in between. CDR3 length equals 16 residues. CDR3 coding DNA: TGTGCCAGCAGCTTTTCACAGGGAGGCTTTAGAAATGAGCAGTTCTTC. Protein sequence: CASSFSQGGFRNEQFF.

Note on this clonotype: The conserved final phenylalanine or tryptophan is absent from the CDR3, which likely points to a read error. No DNA is shown, since the ends of the CDR3 on it are uncertain; the CDR3 is the one TCRdb lists. The chain recombines TRBV19 with TRBJ1-1; the DNA was not compared with TRBD1, the D call given in the table. The CDR3 length is 9 residues, termini included. CDR1 LNHDA and CDR2 SQIVND come from the germline V gene (reference sequence). The CDR3 loop is CASRDRANY.

The chain has TRBV2 and TRBJ2-2; D is perhaps TRBD2 (6 bases). V was shortened by 4 bases and J by 1 base, with 10 bases between the two germline ends. Germline CDR1 is SNHLY and CDR2 is FYNNEI. CDR3 length: 15 residues. The CDR3 sequence is CASSGVGGNTGELFF. The CDR3 nucleotides read TGTGCCAGCAGTGGTGTGGGGGGGAACACCGGGGAGCTGTTTTTT.

At least ten counts were recorded for this clonotype. This chain connects TRBV12-3 or TRBV12-4 to TRBJ1-1; the D gene is possibly TRBD1 (6 bases). This CDR3 has 16 amino acids. Trimming stripped 5 bases from V and 1 base from J, with 17 bases between. CDR3 sequence reads: CASSATGSRGNTEAFF. The CDR3 bases are TGTGCCAGCAGTGCGACAGGTAGCAGGGGGAACACTGAAGCTTTCTTT.

The rearrangement links TRBV15 to TRBJ2-6; D not certain. Trimming cost V 3 bases and J 4 bases, with 10 bases left between them. Germline CDR1 and CDR2: LNHNV and YYDKDF (reference sequence). The CDR3 runs to 15 residues. CDR3 sequence reads: CATSSSVWGANVLTF. The CDR3 DNA is TGTGCCACCAGCAGCTCCGTATGGGGGGCCAACGTCCTGACTTTC.

J is TRBJ1-6 and V is TRBV9; 10 bases line up with TRBD1. Losses at the gene ends were 3 bases for V and 8 bases for J; bases not matched to a gene: 5. Per the germline V gene, CDR1 is SGDLS and CDR2 is YYNGEE. The CDR3 contains 15 residues. DNA of the CDR3: TGTGCCAGCAGCGCGCGGGACAGGGGTGATTCACCCCTCCACTTT. It encodes CASSARDRGDSPLHF.

The chain recombines TRBV5-1 with TRBJ1-2; no definite D call. V was trimmed by 6 bases and J by 8 bases, leaving 29 bases between them. This CDR3 region has 17 residues. Per germline, CDR1 SGHRS and CDR2 YFSETQ. In nucleotides, the CDR3 is TGCGCCAGCATCAGCGCGAACACCGGGGAGCTGTTTGGCGGCTACACCTTC. The encoded protein is CASISANTGELFGGYTF.

This clonotype has ten or more counts. The CDR3: CASSYRSGELFF. The CDR3, as DNA: TGTGCCAGCAGTTATCGTTCGGGGGAGCTGTTTTTT. The chain recombines TRBV6-6 with TRBJ2-2; D uncertain. In germline, CDR1 is MNHNY, CDR2 SVGAGI (reference sequence). The V gene lost 3 bases and the J gene lost 8 bases, with 7 bases spanning the gap. The CDR3 covers 12 residues.

This sequence joins TRBV7-6 and TRBJ2-5; 8 nucleotides line up with TRBD1. CDR3 size: 19 residues. V was clipped by 4 bases and J by 3 bases; unmatched bases: 19. CDR1 is SGHVS and CDR2 is FNYEAQ in the germline V gene. The CDR3 DNA follows: TGTGCCAGCAGCTCGCGACAGGGGCCTGCCAGTTCGGGAAAAGAGACCCAGTACTTC. This sequence encodes CASSSRQGPASSGKETQYF.

Details on this clonotype: A much larger clonotype is one base distant, so this may be a read error. Because the CDR3 is missing its conserved closing phenylalanine or tryptophan, this is likely a read error. CDR3 DNA: TGTGCCAGCAGTTTAAAGGGACAGGGGTTTTCACCCCTCCACTTA. This gives the protein CASSLKGQGFSPLHL. The V call is TRBV27, the J call TRBJ1-6; 10 bases agree with TRBD1. J was trimmed by 9 bases and V by 2 bases; bases with no gene match: 4. CDR1 is MNHEY and CDR2 is SMNVEV in the germline V gene (reference sequence). CDR3 size: 15 residues.

The chain uses TRBV19 and TRBJ1-5; D is possibly TRBD1 (6 bases). The CDR3 length is 14 residues. V lost 7 bases, J lost 3 bases, and 13 bases lay in between. CDR1 and CDR2 (germline): LNHDA, SQIVND (reference sequence). The DNA for the CDR3 is TGTGCCAGTACGCGGGGGGGCTCCAATCAGCCCCAGCATTTT. Its protein is CASTRGGSNQPQHF.

This clonotype was counted many times. The V call is TRBV5-6, the J call TRBJ2-1; D tentatively fits TRBD1 or TRBD2 (5 bases each). The CDR3 consists of 13 residues. V was cut by 4 bases and J by 9 bases, with 14 bases left in between. Per the germline V gene, CDR1 is SGHDT and CDR2 is YYEEEE. DNA of the CDR3: TGTGCCAGCAGCAAGGATCAGAGGGGTGAGCAGTTCTTC. Its translation is CASSKDQRGEQFF.